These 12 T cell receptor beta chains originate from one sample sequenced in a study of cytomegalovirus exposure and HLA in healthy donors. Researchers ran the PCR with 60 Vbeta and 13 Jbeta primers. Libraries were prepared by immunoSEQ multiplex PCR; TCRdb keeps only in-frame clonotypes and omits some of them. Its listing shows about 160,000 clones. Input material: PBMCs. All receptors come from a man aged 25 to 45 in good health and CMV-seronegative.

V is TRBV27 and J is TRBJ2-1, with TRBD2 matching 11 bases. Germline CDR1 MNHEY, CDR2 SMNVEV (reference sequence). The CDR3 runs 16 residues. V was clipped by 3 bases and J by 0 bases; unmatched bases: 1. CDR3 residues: CASSLGLAVSYNEQFF. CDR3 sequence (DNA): TGTGCCAGCAGTTTGGGACTAGCGGTCTCCTACAATGAGCAGTTCTTC.

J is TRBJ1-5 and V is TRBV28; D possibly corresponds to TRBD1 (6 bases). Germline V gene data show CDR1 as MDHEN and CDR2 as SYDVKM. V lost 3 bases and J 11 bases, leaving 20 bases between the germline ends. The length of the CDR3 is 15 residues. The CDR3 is CASSLDTLRGLAQHF. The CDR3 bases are TGTGCCAGCAGTTTGGACACTTTGAGGGGGTTGGCCCAGCATTTT.

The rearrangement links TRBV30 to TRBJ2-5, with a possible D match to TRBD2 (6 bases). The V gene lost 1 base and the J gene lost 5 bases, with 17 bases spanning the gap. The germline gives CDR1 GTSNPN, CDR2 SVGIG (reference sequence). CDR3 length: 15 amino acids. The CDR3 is CAWSAPAGLAETQYF. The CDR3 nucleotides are TGTGCCTGGAGTGCCCCCGCGGGATTGGCGGAGACCCAGTACTTC.

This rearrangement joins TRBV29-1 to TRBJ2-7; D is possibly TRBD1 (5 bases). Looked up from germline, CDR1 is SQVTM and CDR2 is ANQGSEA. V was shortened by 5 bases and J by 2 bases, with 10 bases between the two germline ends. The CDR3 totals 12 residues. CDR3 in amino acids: CSVTGRAYEQYF. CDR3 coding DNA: TGCAGCGTTACTGGCAGGGCCTACGAGCAGTACTTC.

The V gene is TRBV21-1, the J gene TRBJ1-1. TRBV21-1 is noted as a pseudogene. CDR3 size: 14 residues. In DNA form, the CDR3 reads TGTGCCAGCAGCAAAGTCGGGGAGAACACTGAAGCTTTCTTT. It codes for CASSKVGENTEAFF.

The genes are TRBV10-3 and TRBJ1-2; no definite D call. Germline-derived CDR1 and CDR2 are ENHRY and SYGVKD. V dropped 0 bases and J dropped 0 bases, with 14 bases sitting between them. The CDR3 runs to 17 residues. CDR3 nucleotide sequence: TGTGCCATCAGTGAGTCTATCAGCAGACTTACTAACTATGGCTACACCTTC. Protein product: CAISESISRLTNYGYTF.

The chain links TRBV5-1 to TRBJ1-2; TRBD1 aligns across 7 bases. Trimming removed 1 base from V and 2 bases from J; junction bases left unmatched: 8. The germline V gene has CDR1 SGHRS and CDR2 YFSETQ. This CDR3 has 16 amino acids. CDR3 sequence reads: CASSLTTGAGNYGYTF. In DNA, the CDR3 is TGCGCCAGCAGCTTGACCACAGGGGCGGGCAACTATGGCTACACCTTC.

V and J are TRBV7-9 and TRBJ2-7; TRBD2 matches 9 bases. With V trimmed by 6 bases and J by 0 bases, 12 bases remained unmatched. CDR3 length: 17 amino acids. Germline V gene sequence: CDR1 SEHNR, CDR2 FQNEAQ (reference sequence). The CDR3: CASSNRLAVSSSYEQYF. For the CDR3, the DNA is TGTGCCAGCAGTAATAGACTAGCGGTTTCTTCCTCCTACGAGCAGTACTTC.

CDR3 in DNA: TGTGCCAGCAGTCCCCTAGCGGGAGTTGTGGACACCGGGGAGCTGTTTTTT. It codes for CASSPLAGVVDTGELFF. V is TRBV14 and J is TRBJ2-2; 10 bases fit TRBD2. The CDR3 totals 17 residues. V was clipped by 6 bases and J by 3 bases; unmatched bases: 10. Germline-derived CDR1 and CDR2 are SGHDN and FVKESK.

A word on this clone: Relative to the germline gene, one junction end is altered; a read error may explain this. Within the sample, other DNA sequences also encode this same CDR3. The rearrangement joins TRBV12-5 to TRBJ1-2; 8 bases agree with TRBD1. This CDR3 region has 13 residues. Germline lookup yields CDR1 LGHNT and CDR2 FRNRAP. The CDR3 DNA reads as TGTGCTAGTGGTTTCGCGCCAGCAGGGGGCTATACCTTC. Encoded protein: CASGFAPAGGYTF.

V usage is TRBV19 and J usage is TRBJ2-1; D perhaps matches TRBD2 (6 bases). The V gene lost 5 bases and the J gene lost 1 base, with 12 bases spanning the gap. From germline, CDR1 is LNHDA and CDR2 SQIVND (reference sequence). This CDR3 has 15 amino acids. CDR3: CASSVIAESYNEQFF. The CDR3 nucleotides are TGTGCCAGTAGTGTTATAGCGGAATCCTACAATGAGCAGTTCTTC.

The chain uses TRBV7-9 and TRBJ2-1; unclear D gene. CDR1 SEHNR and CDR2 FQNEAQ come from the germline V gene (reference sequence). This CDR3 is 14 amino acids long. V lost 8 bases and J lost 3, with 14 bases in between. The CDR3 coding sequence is TGTGCCAGCTCGGTTGTGAGTCGCTACAATGAGCAGTTCTTC. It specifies CASSVVSRYNEQFF.